This T cell receptor (beta chain) was identified during a study of T cell responses to AZD1222 COVID-19 vaccine. Sequencing used immunoSEQ multiplex PCR; TCRdb keeps in-frame clones, though not all of them. The sample shows about 120,000 clones, around 83% of them seen only once. CDR1 is SGHRS and CDR2 is YFSETQ in the germline V gene. Between the trimmed V and J ends, which lost 0 bases and 1 base, there was a span of 8 bases. This CDR3 is 15 amino acids long. Whole-study findings and limits: Across the whole spike, CD4 TCRs peaked at regions 160-218 and 743-854. At baseline, just six AZD1222 recipients tested seropositive. Nearly half of spike-specific TCRs reportedly target variant regions that are unmutated in the B.1.351 and B.1.1.7 variants.

Concerning this clone: The antigen remains unidentified.

Combined were second doses at about 4 or about 12 weeks. This specimen was peripheral blood, taken 28 days after the second AZD1222 dose. The chain links TRBV5-1 to TRBJ1-3, with TRBD1 as a possible D gene (6 bases). The TCR comes from an adult who received the AZD1222 COVID-19 vaccine. CDR3 in amino acids: CASSLEGESGNTIYF. The CDR3 DNA reads TGCGCCAGCAGCTTGGAGGGGGAGTCTGGAAACACCATATATTTT.